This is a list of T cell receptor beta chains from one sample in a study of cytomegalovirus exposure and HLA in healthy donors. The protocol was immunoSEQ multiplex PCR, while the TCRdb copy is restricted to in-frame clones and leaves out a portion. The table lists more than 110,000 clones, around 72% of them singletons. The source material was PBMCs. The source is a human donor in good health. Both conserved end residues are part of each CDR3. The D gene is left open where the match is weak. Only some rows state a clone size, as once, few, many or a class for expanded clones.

CASTYDRGEHWGNTEAFF | TGTGCCAGTACCTACGACAGGGGAGAGCACTGGGGGAACACTGAAGCTTTCTTT | . | TRBV19 | TRBD1 | TRBJ1-1
CASSHWDRGNIDTQYF | TGTGCCAGCAGTCACTGGGACAGGGGAAACATCGATACGCAGTATTTT | once | TRBV27 | TRBD1 | TRBJ2-3
CASTPGGINEQFF | TGTGCCAGCACCCCAGGGGGGATCAATGAGCAGTTCTTC | . | TRBV25-1 | . | TRBJ2-1
CASSQDRGLFNYGYTF | TGTGCCAGCAGTCAGGACAGGGGGCTATTCAACTATGGCTACACCTTC | . | TRBV2 | TRBD1 | TRBJ1-2
CASSSSGLQETQYF | TGCGCCAGCAGCTCCTCGGGATTGCAAGAGACCCAGTACTTC | . | TRBV5-1 | . | TRBJ2-5
CASSYSKATPRDRYF | TGTGCCAGCAGTTACTCGAAAGCCACCCCGAGGGATCGGTACTTC | . | TRBV6-5 | . | TRBJ2-5
CASSLFGGLRDTQYF | TGTGCCAGTAGTTTGTTTGGCGGGTTAAGGGATACGCAGTATTTT | . | TRBV19 | . | TRBJ2-3
CASSQDRTSGTDTQYF | TGTGCCAGCAGCCAAGACCGTACTAGCGGGACAGATACGCAGTATTTT | . | TRBV4-2 | TRBD2 | TRBJ2-3
CASSIGYGSSYNEQFF | TGCGCCAGCAGTATAGGGTACGGGAGCTCCTACAATGAGCAGTTCTTC | . | TRBV5-1 | . | TRBJ2-1
CASSILPGERWSGAEAFF | TGTGCCAGTAGTATCCTCCCAGGGGAGAGATGGTCCGGGGCTGAAGCTTTCTTT | . | TRBV19 | . | TRBJ1-1
CASSPGGMNTEAFF | TGTGCCAGTAGCCCGGGGGGTATGAACACTGAAGCTTTCTTT | . | TRBV28 | . | TRBJ1-1
CASSQSGQGREKLFF | TGCGCCAGCAGTCAATCGGGACAGGGGAGGGAAAAACTGTTTTTT | . | TRBV23-1 | TRBD1 | TRBJ1-4
CASQLRGYTF | TGTGCCAGCCAACTACGGGGCTACACCTTC | . | TRBV21-1 | . | TRBJ1-2
CASSLKQGSYNEQFF | TGCGCCAGCAGCTTGAAGCAGGGTTCCTACAATGAGCAGTTCTTC | . | TRBV5-1 | . | TRBJ2-1
CASSDLSRKLAPDEQYF | TGTGCCAGCAGTGATCTCTCTAGGAAACTCGCCCCCGACGAGCAGTACTTC | . | TRBV6-1 | . | TRBJ2-7
CASSLGINQPQHF | TGTGCCAGCAGCTTAGGTATCAATCAGCCCCAGCATTTT | . | TRBV11-2 | . | TRBJ1-5
CASSYTDTQYF | TGTGCCAGCAGCTACACAGATACGCAGTATTTT | . | TRBV28 | . | TRBJ2-3